A selection of T cell receptor beta chains follows, all from one sample in a study of T cells in Graves' hyperthyroidism and ophthalmopathy. TCRdb ran MiXCR on the multiplex PCR reads and lists one entry per CDR3 protein. The repertoire holds about 570,000 distinct CDR3 sequences, with just over 45% as singletons. Sequenced: peripheral blood or thyroid tissue (not recorded which). The receptors were sampled from an adult woman with Graves' disease, either hyperthyroidism or ophthalmopathy (not recorded which). Both conserved end residues are part of each CDR3. D genes are given only for firm matches. Clone size is shown for a subset of rows, as once, few, many or a class of expanded clone.

V gene: TRBV5-1; clone size: many; J gene: TRBJ1-1; D gene: NA; CDR3 DNA: TGCGCCAGCAGCTTGGGCGCCAGGTTGAACACTGAAGCTTTCTTT; CDR3 protein: CASSLGARLNTEAFF
V gene: TRBV12-3/TRBV12-4; clone size: many; J gene: TRBJ2-7; D gene: TRBD1; CDR3 DNA: TGTGCCAGCAGTTCCCGACAGGGTTTGGCCTACGAGCAGTACTTC; CDR3 protein: CASSSRQGLAYEQYF
V gene: TRBV7-6; clone size: NA; J gene: TRBJ1-6; D gene: TRBD1; CDR3 DNA: TGTGCCAGCAGTTACGAACAGGGGCTCGGAAATTCACCCCTCCACTTT; CDR3 protein: CASSYEQGLGNSPLHF
V gene: TRBV6-5; clone size: many; J gene: TRBJ2-7; D gene: NA; CDR3 DNA: TGTGCCAGCAGTGGAGGGGTTCGGCACGAGCAGTACTTC; CDR3 protein: CASSGGVRHEQYF
V gene: TRBV2; clone size: many; J gene: TRBJ1-2; D gene: NA; CDR3 DNA: TGTGCCAGCAGTGAGAGAGGGTTTAGCTACACCTTC; CDR3 protein: CASSERGFSYTF
V gene: TRBV7-2; clone size: NA; J gene: TRBJ1-4; D gene: NA; CDR3 DNA: TGTGCCAGCAGCTTAGATTCGGGGTCCACTAATGAAAAACTGTTTTTT; CDR3 protein: CASSLDSGSTNEKLFF
V gene: TRBV24-1; clone size: NA; J gene: TRBJ2-5; D gene: NA; CDR3 DNA: TGTGCCACCCGGGACTCCATTATGGAGACCCAGTACTTC; CDR3 protein: CATRDSIMETQYF
V gene: TRBV10-3; clone size: many; J gene: TRBJ1-5; D gene: TRBD1; CDR3 DNA: TGTGCCATCAGCCTCGGACAGGCAGATCAGCCCCAGCATTTT; CDR3 protein: CAISLGQADQPQHF
V gene: TRBV20-1; clone size: few; J gene: TRBJ2-1; D gene: NA; CDR3 DNA: TGCAGTGCTAGTGAGTCGCAGTACAATGAGCAGTTCTTC; CDR3 protein: CSASESQYNEQFF
V gene: TRBV20-1; clone size: many; J gene: TRBJ2-7; D gene: TRBD2; CDR3 DNA: TGCAGTGCGCGACGACTAGCGGGAAACTCCTACGAGCAGTACTTC; CDR3 protein: CSARRLAGNSYEQYF
V gene: TRBV6-5; clone size: many; J gene: TRBJ2-7; D gene: TRBD1; CDR3 DNA: TGTGCCAGCCGACAGGGGGCCTCGGACGAGCAGTACTTC; CDR3 protein: CASRQGASDEQYF
V gene: TRBV29-1; clone size: few; J gene: TRBJ1-4; D gene: NA; CDR3 DNA: TGCAGCGTCACGGTTTTGGGTCCGAATGAAAAACTGTTTTTT; CDR3 protein: CSVTVLGPNEKLFF